The 18 T cell receptor beta chains below come from one sample, sequenced in a study of vaccination and CD4 T cells after COVID-19. As to treatment: approximately 11-day PBMC culture with coronavirus spike peptide pools or control peptides (ViraFEST assay). The antigens these receptors bind are not known. Sequencing of cultured CD4+ T cell DNA used the Oncomine TCR Beta short-read assay. TCRdb analysed the PCR reads with MiXCR anew, one entry per CDR3 protein. Among approximately 20,000 distinct CDR3 sequences listed, about 80% were seen once. The source material was CD4+ T cells from blood, cultured in vitro, sampled after SARS-CoV-2 vaccination. These receptors originate from a human donor who received a COVID-19 vaccine.

The chain links TRBV21-1 to TRBJ1-6; the table assigns TRBD1, which was not confirmed against the DNA. TRBV21-1 is listed as a pseudogene. The CDR3 is 19 residues long. CDR3 loop: CASSKEQGSLSSYNSPLHF. The DNA of the CDR3 is TGTGCCAGCAGCAAAGAACAGGGCTCTTTGAGCTCCTATAATTCACCCCTCCACTTT.

V is TRBV20-1 and J is TRBJ1-1; TRBD1 is a possible D gene (5 bases). V was shortened by 6 bases and J by 3 bases, with 11 bases between the two germline ends. Germline-derived CDR1 and CDR2 are DFQATT and SNEGSKA (reference sequence). The CDR3 covers 12 residues. The CDR3 protein is CSARGGDTEAFF. The DNA of the CDR3 is TGCAGTGCGCGGGGCGGAGACACTGAAGCTTTCTTT.

This clonotype was counted between two and nine times. V usage is TRBV19 and J usage is TRBJ1-2; D uncertain. The germline CDR1 and CDR2 sequences are LNHDA and SQIVND (reference sequence). This CDR3 has 12 residues. V lost 3 bases and J lost 4, with 6 bases in between. This CDR3 is CASSIASYGYTF. As DNA, the CDR3 is TGTGCCAGTAGTATTGCCAGCTATGGCTACACCTTC.

The V gene is TRBV10-3, the J gene TRBJ1-6, with D maybe TRBD1 (5 bases). Germline V lookup: CDR1 ENHRY, CDR2 SYGVKD. Deletions cut 10 bases from V and 1 base from J, with 8 bases between. This CDR3 spans 13 amino acids. CDR3 residues: CATRQSYNSPLHF. The CDR3 region has the DNA TGTGCCACCCGACAGTCCTATAATTCACCCCTCCACTTT.

V usage is TRBV5-1 and J usage is TRBJ1-1; 10 bases map to TRBD1. Per germline, CDR1 SGHRS and CDR2 YFSETQ. CDR3 size: 14 residues. V shed 5 bases, J shed 5 bases, and the junction held 6 bases outside the gene matches. This CDR3 is CASRQDRGRTEAFF. The DNA of the CDR3 is TGCGCCAGCAGGCAGGACAGGGGGAGGACTGAAGCTTTCTTT.

There are a few counts of this clonotype. This chain joins TRBV15 and TRBJ1-2; 8 bases line up with TRBD1. V shed 6 bases, J shed 5 bases, and the junction held 2 bases outside the gene matches. Germline CDR1 LNHNV, CDR2 YYDKDF (reference sequence). The CDR3 loop spans 12 amino acids. CDR3 in amino acids: CATRDRVYGYTF. DNA for the CDR3: TGTGCCACCAGGGACAGGGTTTATGGCTACACCTTC.

Only a few counts were recorded for this clonotype. This rearrangement joins TRBV7-2 to TRBJ1-1; a possible D gene is TRBD1 (6 bases). V was trimmed by 8 bases and J by 4 bases, leaving 14 bases between them. Germline V gives CDR1 SGHTA, CDR2 FQGNSA. This CDR3 region has 13 residues. The CDR3 sequence is CASEVGGSTEAFF. CDR3 coding DNA: TGTGCCAGCGAGGTAGGGGGGAGCACTGAAGCTTTCTTT.

V and J are TRBV7-3 and TRBJ2-3, with 7 bases lining up with TRBD2. V trimming: 5 bases; J trimming: 3 bases; junction bases outside the gene matches: 8. In germline, CDR1 is SGHTA, CDR2 FQGTGA. This CDR3 spans 15 amino acids. CDR3 in DNA: TGTGCCAGCAGCGGCCCCGGACTAGAAACAGATACGCAGTATTTT. As protein: CASSGPGLETDTQYF. The full variable domain, completed using reference TRBV7-3 and TRBJ2-3, is GAGVSQTPSNKVTEKGKYVELRCDPISGHTALYWYRQSLGQGPEFLIYFQGTGAADDSGLPNDRFFAVRPEGSVSTLKIQRTERGDSAVYLCASSGPGLETDTQYFGPGTRLTVL.

V and J are TRBV2 and TRBJ1-5, with D possibly TRBD1 on 6 matching bases. This CDR3 is built from 15 residues. From germline, CDR1 is SNHLY and CDR2 FYNNEI. V was clipped by 6 bases and J by 0 bases, with 12 bases between them. CDR3 sequence (DNA): TGTGCCAGCAGCGGGACACGGGATAGCAATCAGCCCCAGCATTTT. It codes for CASSGTRDSNQPQHF.

The rearrangement links TRBV3-1 to TRBJ1-2; D unresolved. The CDR3 consists of 14 residues. Germline values: CDR1 LGHDT, CDR2 YNNKEL (reference sequence). V lost 0 bases and J lost 4, with 9 bases in between. In DNA form, the CDR3 reads TGTGCCAGCAGCCAAGACAGTTGGGCCTATGGCTACACCTTC. This encodes CASSQDSWAYGYTF.

J is TRBJ1-6 and V is TRBV5-4, with TRBD1 as a possible D gene (5 bases). Germline values: CDR1 SGHNT, CDR2 YYREEE (reference sequence). CDR3 length: 16 residues. The germline V and J ends were trimmed by 1 base and 7 bases, with 15 bases remaining between them. In DNA, the CDR3 is TGTGCCAGCAGCTTGAAAGGGGCTGATGCGAATTCACCCCTCCACTTT. Its protein is CASSLKGADANSPLHF.

This chain joins TRBV3-1 and TRBJ2-4; TRBD2 aligns across 11 bases. After removal of 3 bases from V and 4 bases from J, the junction contained 11 bases not matched to a gene. The CDR3 is 18 residues long. CDR1 and CDR2 (germline): LGHDT, YNNKEL (reference sequence). CDR3 DNA: TGTGCCAGCAGCCAGACGATCGCTAGCGGGGGGAGGAAAAACATTCAGTACTTC. Translation: CASSQTIASGGRKNIQYF.

This clonotype turned up a few times. The V gene is TRBV7-6, the J gene TRBJ2-5; the D gene is possibly TRBD2 (5 bases). The CDR3 contains 12 residues. The V gene lost 3 bases and the J gene lost 7 bases, with 9 bases spanning the gap. From germline, CDR1 is SGHVS and CDR2 FNYEAQ. CDR3 sequence reads: CASSFQRGTQYF. DNA of the CDR3: TGTGCCAGCAGCTTCCAACGGGGGACCCAGTACTTC.

The table lists this clonotype with a count of one. The chain recombines TRBV7-9 with TRBJ2-2; perhaps TRBD2 as D (6 bases). V was trimmed by 1 base and J by 2 bases, leaving 8 bases between them. CDR3 size: 15 residues. The V gene's germline CDR1 is SEHNR and CDR2 FQNEAQ (reference sequence). The CDR3 DNA reads as TGTGCCAGCAGCTTAGAGCGGGTCAACACCGGGGAGCTGTTTTTT. The encoded protein is CASSLERVNTGELFF.

This sequence joins TRBV7-9 and TRBJ1-1; 8 positions agree with TRBD1. Germline CDR1 and CDR2: SEHNR and FQNEAQ (reference sequence). The CDR3 has 13 amino acids. The junction had 7 bases not matched to a gene; V was cut back by 5 bases and J by 8 bases. CDR3 DNA sequence: TGTGCCAGCAGCGAAAACAGGGGGGACGAAGCTTTCTTT. This codes for CASSENRGDEAFF.

This clonotype was counted a few times. The chain uses TRBV6-1 and TRBJ2-5; 13 bases map to TRBD2. From germline, CDR1 is MNHNS and CDR2 SASEGT. The V segment lost 2 bases and the J segment 3 bases; nucleotides outside the gene matches: 9. The CDR3 runs to 18 residues. The CDR3 nucleotides are TGTGCCAGCAGTGAAATAACTAGCGGGGGGGCCAGGAAAGAGACCCAGTACTTC. Its protein is CASSEITSGGARKETQYF.

The gene calls are TRBV19 and TRBJ1-2, with D possibly TRBD1 on 5 matching bases. V shed 6 bases and J shed 4 bases, with 12 bases lying between them. The CDR3 runs 13 residues. Germline CDR1 LNHDA, CDR2 SQIVND (reference sequence). CDR3 amino acids: CASRGNRLYGYTF. As DNA, the CDR3 is TGTGCCAGTAGGGGGAACAGGCTCTATGGCTACACCTTC.

Only one count was recorded for this clonotype. The DNA is omitted, as the CDR3 cannot be located on it reliably, and the CDR3 follows TCRdb's listing. The chain combines TRBV19 with TRBJ1-6. Germline V lookup: CDR1 LNHDA, CDR2 SQIVND (reference sequence). The CDR3 is 15 residues long, counting both termini. The CDR3 is CASSTSVEGNSPLHF.